The entry below describes one T cell receptor beta chain. In its sample, this clonotype was seen a few times. The antigen it binds to is not known. With a much larger clone just one base away, this may be a read error. No conserved phenylalanine or tryptophan is present at the end of the CDR3, so a read error is the likely explanation. V is clipped by 0 bases and J by 5 bases, and the sequence between their germline boundaries is 10 bases long. Counting both end residues, the CDR3 totals 14 amino acids. The only DNA kept is the CDR3, 42 bases in frame from the first base. Based on the germline V gene (reference sequence), the CDR1 and CDR2 sequences are SEHNR and FQNEAQ. Instrument on record: Illumina HiSeq 2000. Multiplex PCR amplification was used to generate the TCR beta chain libraries. High-throughput sequencing was used to analyze the amplified TCR beta chain products. TCRdb reprocessed the public reads (quality trimming at Q25 with fastp, clone calling with MiXCR) and kept in-frame beta chains. Identical CDR3 proteins give one entry, which carries the most common genes and DNA. This sample gives over 250,000 distinct CDR3 sequences in total; around 31% of them show up just once. The ten biggest clones cover more than 0.85% of the sample.

This record belongs to a study of breast tumors, draining lymph nodes, adjacent tissues (dated by TCRdb to between 2015 and 2016). Broadly, across the study: TCR beta repertoires were compared across tumor, adjacent nontumor tissue and axillary lymph nodes obtained from breast cancer patients. In human breast cancer, the study set out to evaluate how tumor, surrounding tissue and draining lymph node repertoires relate to one another and whether T cells may move between these sites.

The axillary draining lymph nodes of breast cancer patients were the source of the lymph node samples. General findings and caveats noted by the study authors: The data were considered consistent with most tumor T cells being derived from the lymph node and subsequently expanding within tumor tissue. Tumor T-cell repertoires showed less diversity than lymph node repertoires and more diversity than nontumor tissue repertoires, and tumor T-cell repertoires showed preferential V and J gene usage. The conclusion that tumor T cells originate in lymph nodes was presented as consistent with a hypothesis rather than as directly demonstrated. The similarity between tumor and nontumor tissue repertoires was significantly greater in luminal-like breast cancer than in basal-like breast cancer.

This receptor was identified in a female donor with breast cancer. Some clones in this sample may be carry-over from other donors' samples. The sample taken for sequencing was axillary lymph node tissue. The chain is encoded by TRBV7-9 joined to TRBJ2-5, with the D gene too uncertain to name. DNA sequence: TGTGCCAGCAGCTTAGCAGGCCAACTCGAGACCCAGTACCTC. It is translated as CASSLAGQLETQYL.